One sample yielded the 24 T cell receptor beta chains listed below, sequenced in a study of lymphopenia after photon versus proton radiotherapy. TCRdb keeps only in-frame clones here, not all; method: immunoSEQ multiplex PCR. This sample has around 160,000 clones, with roughly nine tenths found just once. The input for sequencing was peripheral blood, taken from a patient treated with photon-based radiotherapy. The receptors derive from a man aged 45-65 years with gastric cancer.

This clone was counted only a few times. The CDR3 protein is CASSQFTSGSWDTQYF. DNA for the CDR3: TGCGCCAGCAGCCAATTTACTAGCGGGAGTTGGGATACGCAGTATTTT. This chain joins TRBV4-1 and TRBJ2-3; 11 positions agree with TRBD2. Germline CDR1 MGHRA, CDR2 YSYEKL. V was clipped by 2 bases and J by 6 bases; unmatched bases: 7. CDR3 length equals 16 residues.

V gene TRBV19 combines with J gene TRBJ1-5; maybe TRBD1 (6 bases). Germline CDR1 reads LNHDA; CDR2 reads SQIVND (reference sequence). CDR3 size: 14 residues. The V end was cut by 3 bases, the J end by 5 bases, with 11 bases between. The CDR3 spells CASSIQGYYQPQHF. The CDR3 bases are TGTGCCAGTAGTATTCAGGGGTACTATCAGCCCCAGCATTTT.

The J gene is TRBJ2-7, the V gene TRBV7-9; D is perhaps TRBD2 (6 bases). Trimming cost V 5 bases and J 4 bases, with 18 bases left between them. This CDR3 spans 15 amino acids. Germline values: CDR1 SEHNR, CDR2 FQNEAQ (reference sequence). The CDR3 loop is CASSHWVGGMYEQYF. The CDR3, as DNA: TGTGCCAGCAGCCACTGGGTGGGGGGAATGTACGAGCAGTACTTC.

V gene TRBV18 combines with J gene TRBJ1-2; D not certain. Per the germline V gene, CDR1 is KGHSH and CDR2 is LQKENI. Trimming left V 1 base short and J 8 bases short, with 8 bases between. The CDR3 sequence is 12 residues long. The CDR3: CASSPQGNGYTF. CDR3 DNA: TGTGCCAGCTCACCACAGGGAAACGGCTACACCTTC. Variable domain in full (rest from reference TRBV18 and TRBJ1-2): NAGVMQNPRHLVRRRGQEARLRCSPMKGHSHVYWYRQLPEEGLKFMVYLQKENIIDESGMPKERFSAEFPKEGPSILRIQQVVRGDSAAYFCASSPQGNGYTFGSGTRLTVV.

The chain carries TRBV18 and TRBJ2-4, with TRBD2 matching over 7 bases. CDR1 KGHSH and CDR2 LQKENI come from the germline V gene. The CDR3 totals 14 residues. V was pared by 6 bases and J by 5 bases, with 7 bases of the junction left unmatched. CDR3 amino acids: CASSPGTTQNIQYF. CDR3 DNA: TGTGCCAGCTCCCCTGGGACTACTCAAAACATTCAGTACTTC.

This clone was counted only a few times. This chain links TRBV6-6 with TRBJ2-7; 10 bases match TRBD1. Losses at the gene ends were 2 bases for V and 3 bases for J; bases not matched to a gene: 4. This CDR3 has 15 amino acids. Looked up from germline, CDR1 is MNHNY and CDR2 is SVGAGI (reference sequence). CDR3 in amino acids: CASSYLGQGHYEQYF. The CDR3 DNA follows: TGTGCCAGCAGTTACCTGGGACAGGGGCACTACGAGCAGTACTTC.

The chain employs TRBV7-2 and TRBJ2-7; TRBD1 matches 7 bases. The CDR3 is 15 residues long. Unmatched junction bases numbered 6, after V lost 4 bases and J lost 0 bases. Germline loops: CDR1 SGHTA, CDR2 FQGNSA. CDR3 DNA sequence: TGTGCCAGCAGCTCCAGAGGGGACAGCTCCTACGAGCAGTACTTC. The encoded protein is CASSSRGDSSYEQYF.

The chain has TRBV14 and TRBJ1-1; TRBD1 matches at 8 bases. The CDR3 runs to 13 residues. Germline V CDR1 and CDR2: SGHDN, FVKESK. Germline trimming cut 4 bases from V and 7 bases from J; bases unmatched to any gene: 5. The DNA of the CDR3 is TGTGCCAGCAGCCCCTTTACAGGGGGTGAAGCTTTCTTT. It specifies CASSPFTGGEAFF.

V and J are TRBV9 and TRBJ2-1; 9 bases fit TRBD2. The CDR3 contains 18 residues. V lost 1 base, J lost 8 bases, and 16 bases stayed unmatched. The V gene's germline CDR1 is SGDLS and CDR2 YYNGEE. Here the CDR3 reads CASSVRFASGTPRDEQFF. DNA for the CDR3: TGTGCCAGCAGCGTAAGATTCGCTAGCGGGACTCCTAGGGATGAGCAGTTCTTC.

The gene calls are TRBV7-2 and TRBJ2-7, with TRBD1 matching 7 bases. The V and J ends lost 5 bases and 4 bases, in that order; junction bases with no gene match: 5. There are 13 residues in the CDR3. CDR1 is SGHTA, CDR2 FQGNSA, per germline. The CDR3 protein is CASSLTQGYEQYF. The CDR3 coding sequence is TGTGCCAGCAGCCTAACACAGGGGTACGAGCAGTACTTC.

This chain connects TRBV6-6 to TRBJ2-7, with D possibly matching TRBD1 (6 bases). The CDR3 has 14 residues. Between the trimmed V and J ends, which lost 6 bases and 4 bases, there was a span of 16 bases. Germline CDR1 MNHNY, CDR2 SVGAGI (reference sequence). CDR3 amino acids: CASSSQQGFYEQYF. DNA of the CDR3: TGTGCCAGCAGCTCCCAGCAGGGGTTTTACGAGCAGTACTTC.

This clone has a single count. The chain has TRBV19 and TRBJ2-3; 8 bases map to TRBD2. The germline gives CDR1 LNHDA, CDR2 SQIVND (reference sequence). The ends lost 8 bases at V and 2 bases at J; junction bases unmatched: 9. This CDR3 spans 15 amino acids. Here the CDR3 reads CASHPGGVPTDTQYF. The CDR3 DNA sequence: TGTGCCAGTCACCCCGGGGGGGTTCCCACAGATACGCAGTATTTT.

This chain joins TRBV28 and TRBJ2-2, with a tentative D call TRBD1 (6 bases). Germline V gene sequence: CDR1 MDHEN, CDR2 SYDVKM. The length of the CDR3 is 13 residues. Trimming cost V 8 bases and J 2 bases, with 9 bases left between them. CDR3 residues: CASVRGNTGELFF. The CDR3 DNA is TGTGCCAGCGTCAGGGGCAACACCGGGGAGCTGTTTTTT.

The V and J genes are TRBV28 and TRBJ1-2, with D maybe TRBD1 (6 bases). The CDR3 sequence is 14 residues long. The germline V and J ends were trimmed by 5 bases and 4 bases, with 14 bases remaining between them. Germline V gives CDR1 MDHEN, CDR2 SYDVKM. The CDR3 is CASSTRTDVYGYTF. CDR3 DNA sequence: TGTGCCAGCAGTACCCGGACAGACGTCTATGGCTACACCTTC.

This chain links TRBV10-2 with TRBJ2-1; 12 nucleotides align to TRBD2. The CDR3 has 15 amino acids. The trim removed 6 bases at V and 4 bases at J, leaving 4 bases unmatched. Germline V CDR1 and CDR2: WSHSY, SAAADI. The chain's CDR3 is CASRTGTSGYNEQFF. The CDR3 DNA sequence: TGCGCCAGCAGAACCGGGACTAGCGGGTACAATGAGCAGTTCTTC.

The rearrangement links TRBV4-2 to TRBJ2-7; 8 bases are shared with TRBD2. CDR1 LGHNA and CDR2 YNFKEQ come from the germline V gene. CDR3 length: 16 amino acids. With 0 bases clipped from V and 3 bases from J, the junction kept 7 bases outside the gene matches. CDR3 loop: CASSQERSGNVYEQYF. CDR3 bases: TGTGCCAGCAGCCAAGAACGTAGCGGGAATGTCTACGAGCAGTACTTC.

Only one count was recorded for this clone. This chain connects TRBV28 to TRBJ2-1; perhaps TRBD2 as D (8 bases). This CDR3 is built from 19 residues. Germline lookup yields CDR1 MDHEN and CDR2 SYDVKM. The V gene lost 5 bases and the J gene lost 3 bases, with 26 bases spanning the gap. The DNA of the CDR3 is TGTGCCAGCAGTCCCCTGACAGGGCGGCTAGCGGGTCACTACAATGAGCAGTTCTTC. Protein product: CASSPLTGRLAGHYNEQFF.

This clone was seen more than once but under ten times. This chain connects TRBV6-6 to TRBJ1-1; 9 bases line up with TRBD1. The CDR3 has 15 amino acids. Germline CDR1 is MNHNY and CDR2 is SVGAGI (reference sequence). Trimming cost V 4 bases and J 4 bases; bases outside gene matches: 7. The CDR3 DNA reads TGTGCCAGCAGTTTCTTGGACAGGGGCGCCACTGAAGCTTTCTTT. Translation gives CASSFLDRGATEAFF.

V gene TRBV4-2 combines with J gene TRBJ2-7; 10 positions agree with TRBD1. V shed 0 bases, J shed 6 bases, and the junction held 5 bases outside the gene matches. The germline gives CDR1 LGHNA, CDR2 YNFKEQ. This CDR3 is built from 15 residues. The CDR3 DNA reads TGTGCCAGCAGCCAAGATGGGACAGGGGTAGGCGAGCAGTACTTC. This encodes CASSQDGTGVGEQYF.

This chain uses TRBV6-5 with TRBJ2-1, with 7 nucleotides matching TRBD2. CDR1 and CDR2 (germline): MNHEY, SVGAGI. V lost 5 bases, J lost 2 bases, and 6 bases stayed unmatched. This CDR3 is built from 15 residues. CDR3 sequence reads: CASSRGGEAYNEQFF. The CDR3 nucleotides are TGTGCCAGCAGTAGGGGAGGGGAGGCCTACAATGAGCAGTTCTTC.

This clone appeared a single time. V gene TRBV6-1 combines with J gene TRBJ1-5; the D is unclear. Per the germline V gene, CDR1 is MNHNS and CDR2 is SASEGT. Deletions cut 2 bases from V and 0 bases from J, with 11 bases between. The CDR3 is made up of 16 amino acids. For the CDR3, the DNA is TGTGCCAGCAGTGAATCCCGACCGTATAGCAATCAGCCCCAGCATTTT. This encodes CASSESRPYSNQPQHF.

The V gene is TRBV4-3, the J gene TRBJ2-1; 7 bases agree with TRBD1. Trimming took 1 base from V and 4 from J; bases not matched to a gene: 10. Germline V lookup: CDR1 LGHNA, CDR2 YSLEER. The CDR3 totals 17 residues. Here the CDR3 DNA reads TGCGCCAGCAGCCAAGGCAGTACAGGGGCGTCGTACAATGAGCAGTTCTTC. Encoded protein: CASSQGSTGASYNEQFF.

This chain connects TRBV19 to TRBJ2-2; 10 nucleotides line up with TRBD2. Unmatched junction bases numbered 1, after V lost 2 bases and J lost 4 bases. The CDR3 sequence is 15 residues long. Per the germline V gene, CDR1 is LNHDA and CDR2 is SQIVND (reference sequence). The DNA of the CDR3 is TGTGCCAGTAGTATACTAGCGGGAGTCACCGGGGAGCTGTTTTTT. It codes for CASSILAGVTGELFF.

The chain employs TRBV30 and TRBJ2-2, with 9 bases identical to TRBD1. V gave up 2 bases and J gave up 5 bases; unmatched junction bases: 6. The CDR3 covers 15 residues. Germline V lookup: CDR1 GTSNPN, CDR2 SVGIG (reference sequence). DNA for the CDR3: TGTGCCTGGAGTTGGCGGGACAGGGTAACCGGGGAGCTGTTTTTT. Protein sequence: CAWSWRDRVTGELFF.